Listed here are 13 T cell receptor beta chains from one sample, sequenced in a study of spatial heterogeneity in lung cancer. TCRdb analysed the 5' RACE reads with MiXCR anew, one entry per CDR3 protein. The sample has 30,000 to 40,000 distinct CDR3 sequences, 4% to 6% seen once; the top ten hold about a quarter. Time point defined: sample taken at primary tumor resection. No cell sorting; template was whole RNA from tumor, lung tissue or PBMC. The sample in question was PBMCs, obtained at surgery. The source of these receptors is a female donor with early-stage non-small cell lung cancer.

This clonotype was found many times. The CDR3 region has the DNA TGTGCCAGCAGCCAATGGGAAACAGGAAACACCATATATTTT. Translating gives CASSQWETGNTIYF. This chain connects TRBV3-1 to TRBJ1-3; D gene unclear. This CDR3 comprises 14 residues. The germline V gene has CDR1 LGHDT and CDR2 YNNKEL (reference sequence). V was trimmed by 2 bases and J by 4 bases, leaving 9 bases between them.

This clonotype showed up many times. The chain is built from TRBV28 and TRBJ1-6; possible D gene TRBD1, 6 bases. With 3 bases removed from V and 14 bases from J, the gap between germline ends came to 8 bases. This CDR3 has 11 amino acids. Germline values: CDR1 MDHEN, CDR2 SYDVKM. The CDR3 nucleotides are TGTGCCAGCAGTTTGGGGGCGGCCCTCCACTTT. Its protein product is CASSLGAALHF.

This clonotype was seen more than once but under ten times. This chain links TRBV3-1 with TRBJ2-5; 8 bases are a match to TRBD1. Germline values: CDR1 LGHDT, CDR2 YNNKEL (reference sequence). CDR3 size: 12 residues. J was trimmed by 14 bases and V by 1 base; bases with no gene match: 6. The CDR3 protein is CASSQALDRAYF. The CDR3 DNA sequence: TGTGCCAGCAGCCAAGCGCTGGACAGGGCCTACTTC.

The chain carries TRBV12-3 or TRBV12-4 and TRBJ1-2; 7 positions agree with TRBD1. The CDR3 extends over 17 amino acids. The J segment lost 2 bases and the V segment lost 3 bases, leaving 12 bases of the junction unmatched. As DNA, the CDR3 is TGTGCCAGCAGTTTCTCGACGCAGGGGGTATCGAACTATGGCTACACCTTC. The encoded protein is CASSFSTQGVSNYGYTF.

This clonotype was seen only a few times. The rearrangement uses TRBV30 and TRBJ1-2; 8 bases match TRBD1. Germline V gene sequence: CDR1 GTSNPN, CDR2 SVGIG (reference sequence). V was pared by 2 bases and J by 1 base, with 9 bases of the junction left unmatched. The CDR3 runs to 16 residues. CDR3 coding DNA: TGTGCCTGGAGTCTAACGGGGACAGGCCTTAACTATGGCTACACCTTC. This encodes CAWSLTGTGLNYGYTF.

This clonotype was observed many times. The V call is TRBV12-3 or TRBV12-4, the J call TRBJ2-6; 12 bases map to TRBD1. After removal of 4 bases from V and 4 bases from J, the junction contained 11 bases not matched to a gene. The CDR3 covers 19 residues. As DNA, the CDR3 is TGTGCCAGCAGTTCCTCTCCGGGACAGGGGGCGCCCGGGGCCAACGTCCTGACTTTC. This translates into CASSSSPGQGAPGANVLTF.

The rearrangement links TRBV7-9 to TRBJ1-2, with TRBD1 identical over 9 bases. V gave up 7 bases and J gave up 4 bases; unmatched junction bases: 7. Germline V gives CDR1 SEHNR, CDR2 FQNEAQ (reference sequence). The CDR3 consists of 14 residues. CDR3 coding DNA: TGTGCCAGCACCCTGACAGGGGGTGGCTATGGCTACACCTTC. Translation: CASTLTGGGYGYTF.

This clonotype came up many times. The chain carries TRBV5-1 and TRBJ2-1; tentatively, D is TRBD1 or TRBD2 (7 bases each). Looked up from germline, CDR1 is SGHRS and CDR2 is YFSETQ. V was pared by 4 bases and J by 9 bases, with 20 bases between. There are 15 residues in the CDR3. CDR3 loop: CASSPRGSGGSEQFF. CDR3 coding DNA: TGCGCCAGCAGCCCCAGGGGGTCGGGGGGCAGTGAGCAGTTCTTC.

This clonotype was counted at least ten times. This chain links TRBV28 with TRBJ2-7; TRBD2 might be the D (6 bases). The CDR3 is 14 residues long. V gave up 6 bases and J gave up 3 bases, with 15 bases separating them. CDR1 is MDHEN and CDR2 is SYDVKM in the germline V gene. Here the CDR3 DNA reads TGTGCCAGCAGCCTGGAGGGGTTAGGCTACGAGCAGTACTTC. Translated, it gives CASSLEGLGYEQYF. Looking up the rest from reference TRBV28 and TRBJ2-7 gives the full variable domain: DVKVTQSSRYLVKRTGEKVFLECVQDMDHENMFWYRQDPGLGLRLIYFSYDVKMKEKGDIPEGYSVSREKKERFSLILESASTNQTSMYLCASSLEGLGYEQYFGPGTRLTVT.

Many counts were recorded for this clonotype. The rearrangement links TRBV6-2 or TRBV6-3 to TRBJ2-1, with 15 bases that match TRBD2. The CDR3 sequence is 20 residues long. Unmatched junction bases numbered 12, after V lost 5 bases and J lost 1 base. CDR1 is MNHEY and CDR2 is SVGEGT in the germline V gene. CDR3 DNA sequence: TGTGCCAGCAGTCCTCCGGGACTAGCGGGGGGCGTCCGTTCCTACAATGAGCAGTTCTTC. It is translated as CASSPPGLAGGVRSYNEQFF.

The table lists this clonotype with many counts. This chain uses TRBV14 with TRBJ2-2; D call uncertain. V lost 2 bases, J lost 4 bases, and 11 bases lay in between. This CDR3 comprises 15 residues. Germline values: CDR1 SGHDN, CDR2 FVKESK. Written as DNA, the CDR3 is TGTGCCAGCAGCCAAAACCCCGGGTTCACCGGGGAGCTGTTTTTT. Its translation: CASSQNPGFTGELFF.

This chain connects TRBV24-1 to TRBJ2-1, with 12 nucleotides matching TRBD2. The CDR3 totals 17 residues. Germline CDR1 and CDR2: KGHDR and SFDVKD. The junction had 8 bases not matched to a gene; V was cut back by 3 bases and J by 6 bases. CDR3 sequence (DNA): TGTGCCACCAGTGATCCGAGACTAGCGGGGGCCATCAATGAGCAGTTCTTC. Its protein product is CATSDPRLAGAINEQFF.

This clonotype was counted a few times. The rearrangement uses TRBV7-8 and TRBJ2-1; perhaps TRBD2 as D (5 bases). Germline V gene sequence: CDR1 SGHVS, CDR2 FQNEAQ. The CDR3 loop spans 15 amino acids. V shed 6 bases and J shed 2 bases, with 14 bases lying between them. CDR3 nucleotides: TGTGCCAGCAGATGGAGGCTGGGGACCTACAATGAGCAGTTCTTC. Protein product: CASRWRLGTYNEQFF.